The entry below describes one T cell receptor beta chain. No antigen is known for it. These data are taken from a study of T cells in severe cutaneous drug reactions. Study context: The ALDEN and Naranjo causality algorithms determined the culprit drug.

Findings and caveats of the study: In carbamazepine-induced Stevens-Johnson syndrome or toxic epidermal necrolysis, TRBV12-4 averaged roughly 34% in blister cells and about 5% in PBMC. A public TCRbeta CDR3 appeared in all seven CBZ-SJS/TEN blister samples, averaging roughly 15%.

TCR subtype-specific primers in iRepertoire multiplex PCR prepared libraries for bulk and single-cell sequencing. TCRdb reprocessed the multiplex PCR reads, with one entry per CDR3 protein and no DNA. The sample yields more than 2,500 distinct CDR3 sequences, of which the top ten take up roughly 56%. The patients sequenced had a carbamazepine-induced Stevens-Johnson syndrome or toxic epidermal necrolysis reaction. Germline lookup yields CDR1 SNHLY and CDR2 FYNNEI. The CDR3 spans 13 residues. The TCR originated in a human donor with toxic epidermal necrolysis, a severe cutaneous drug reaction. V and J are TRBV2 and TRBJ1-5. Sequenced material: cells from a skin blister. The CDR3 loop reads CASSGARNQPQHF.